This T cell receptor (beta chain) comes out of a study of shared clonotypes between healthy human individuals. Study findings and constraints: The researchers took only blood, and tissue repertoires probably look different. Despite large depth, rarefaction showed incomplete sorted-subset sequencing. For naive CD4 cells, approximately 4.8% of clonotypes were shared across a handful of donors. As a rule, naive subsets had a larger estimated richness than memory subsets.

Assay: immunoSEQ multiplex PCR; the TCRdb copy retains only in-frame clones and omits some. Of about 820,000 clones listed, 90% to 95% are singletons. The V gene's germline CDR1 is MNHEY and CDR2 SMNVEV (reference sequence). V lost 4 bases, J lost 5 bases, and 8 bases stayed unmatched. The CDR3 has 15 amino acids. In regard to this clone: Antigen: not known.

Naive CD8 cells comprised CD45RO-negative, CCR7-positively selected cells, excluding terminally differentiated effector memory CD45RA+ cells. Sequencing input: naive CD8+ T cells sorted from blood. The genes are TRBV27 and TRBJ1-1; 9 bases line up with TRBD1. This TCR derives from a man between 25 and 39 years old in good health. In nucleotides, the CDR3 is TGTGCCAGCAGTTCACCGGACAGGGGTTTAACTGAAGCTTTCTTT. Protein sequence: CASSSPDRGLTEAFF.